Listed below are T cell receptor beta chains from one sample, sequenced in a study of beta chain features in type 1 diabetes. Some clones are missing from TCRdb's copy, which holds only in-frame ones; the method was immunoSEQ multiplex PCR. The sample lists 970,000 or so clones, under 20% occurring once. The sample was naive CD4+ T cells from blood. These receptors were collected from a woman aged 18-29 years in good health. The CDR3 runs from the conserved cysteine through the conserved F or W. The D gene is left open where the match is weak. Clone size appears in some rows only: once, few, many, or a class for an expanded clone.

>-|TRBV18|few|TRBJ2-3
TGTGCCAGCTCACTGGGCAGCACAGATACGCAGTATTTT
CASSLGSTDTQYF
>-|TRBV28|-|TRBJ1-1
TGTGCCAGCAGTCGAGCTGGGGGTAAGACTGAAGCTTTCTTT
CASSRAGGKTEAFF
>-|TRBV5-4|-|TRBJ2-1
TGTGCCAGCAGCTTGTACGTCGACAATGAGCAGTTCTTC
CASSLYVDNEQFF
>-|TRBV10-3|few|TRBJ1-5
TGTGCCATCAGTCAAGATCAGGTCAATCAGCCCCAGCATTTT
CAISQDQVNQPQHF
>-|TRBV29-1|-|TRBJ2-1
TGCAGCGTTGGTCCTAGCGCCAATGAGCAGTTCTTC
CSVGPSANEQFF
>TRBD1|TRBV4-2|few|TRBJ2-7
TGTGCCAGCAGCCAGCTCGGACAGGGGAGCTCCTACGAGCAGTACTTC
CASSQLGQGSSYEQYF
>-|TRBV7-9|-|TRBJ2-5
TGTGCCAGCAGCTCACAGGGACGGGAGACCCAGTACTTC
CASSSQGRETQYF
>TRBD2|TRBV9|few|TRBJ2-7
TGTGCCAGCAGCTACGGACTAGCGACCTACGAGCAGTACTTC
CASSYGLATYEQYF
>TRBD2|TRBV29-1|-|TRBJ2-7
TGCAGCGTCCAGACTAGCGGAGAAGTGCAGTACTTC
CSVQTSGEVQYF
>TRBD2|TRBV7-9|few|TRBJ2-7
TGTGCCAGCAGCCAGTGGGGGGGAACCTACGAGCAGTACTTC
CASSQWGGTYEQYF
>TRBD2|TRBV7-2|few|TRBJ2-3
TGTGCCAGCAGCTTCTTCTCGAGCGGGAGAACAGATACGCAGTATTTT
CASSFFSSGRTDTQYF
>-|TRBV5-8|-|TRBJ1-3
TGTGCCAGCAGCTTGTCTCCAGCCTTAAACACCATATATTTT
CASSLSPALNTIYF
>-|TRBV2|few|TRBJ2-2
TGTGCCAGCACCGGGGACACCGGGGAGCTGTTTTTT
CASTGDTGELFF
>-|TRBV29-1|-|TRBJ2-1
TGCAGCGTTATAGCGGCCCTATACAATGAGCAGTTCTTC
CSVIAALYNEQFF
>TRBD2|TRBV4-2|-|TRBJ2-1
TGTGCCAGCAGCCAAGATACGGGAGGGCCCTACAATGAGCAGTTCTTC
CASSQDTGGPYNEQFF
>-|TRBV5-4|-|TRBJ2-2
TGTGCCAGCAGCTCCGGAACACCGGGGACCGGGGAGCTGTTTTTT
CASSSGTPGTGELFF
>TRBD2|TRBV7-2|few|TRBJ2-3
TGTGCCAGCAGCTTAGTTTACGCTAGCGGGAGTAGCACAGATACGCAGTATTTT
CASSLVYASGSSTDTQYF
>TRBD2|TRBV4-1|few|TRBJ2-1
TGCGCCAGCAGCCAACTGACTAGCGGGAGTTCATACAATGAGCAGTTCTTC
CASSQLTSGSSYNEQFF
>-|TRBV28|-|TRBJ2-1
TGTGCCAGCAGTTTTGGGGGACGCATTCCTCACAATGAGCAGTTCTTC
CASSFGGRIPHNEQFF
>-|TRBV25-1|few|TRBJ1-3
TGTGCCAGCAGTGAATTTCGGGCATCCCGGCGGGACACCATATATTTT
CASSEFRASRRDTIYF
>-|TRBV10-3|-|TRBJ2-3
TGTGCCATCAGTGAGTCGGGACTTTCCTACACAGATACGCAGTATTTT
CAISESGLSYTDTQYF
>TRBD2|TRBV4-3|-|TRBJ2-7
TGCGCCAGCAGCCAGTGGGAGAGCGGGAGACCCTACGAGCAGTACTTC
CASSQWESGRPYEQYF
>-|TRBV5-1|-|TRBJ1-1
TGCGCCAGCAGCTTGTGGGGTGGGCCCGCCAGAGACACTGAAGCTTTCTTT
CASSLWGGPARDTEAFF
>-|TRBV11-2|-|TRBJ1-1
TGTGCCAGCAGCTTAGGGGGCTGGGGGGCCACTGAAGCTTTCTTT
CASSLGGWGATEAFF